This T cell receptor (beta chain) was retrieved from a study of blood T cell repertoires in COVID-19. As for the study in general: Material from acute and convalescent COVID-19 was sourced from the United States, Italy and Spain. T cells, B-cell-depleted T cells, or PBMCs supplied cDNA or gDNA.

In the study's own analysis: Amplifying reference gene primers gave estimates of nucleated cell counts. Only in-frame clones appear in the TCRdb table, and some are missing; sequencing was by immunoSEQ multiplex PCR. V, J and clone size were drawn from that table, and D and trimming were deduced from the DNA. The sample includes approximately 210,000 clones, around 92% of them seen just once. The source is a man in his thirties or forties with acute or convalescent COVID-19. The material sequenced was peripheral blood.

CDR3 in amino acids: CASSLEQGFYSPLHF. The CDR3 DNA follows: TGTGCCAGCAGCCTAGAGCAGGGGTTTTACTCACCCCTCCACTTT. The gene calls are TRBV25-1 and TRBJ1-6; maybe TRBD1 (6 bases). The ends were cut back, 6 bases at V and 10 bases at J, with 19 bases in the middle. The germline V gene encodes CDR1 MGHDK and CDR2 SYGVNS. The CDR3 sequence is 15 residues long.